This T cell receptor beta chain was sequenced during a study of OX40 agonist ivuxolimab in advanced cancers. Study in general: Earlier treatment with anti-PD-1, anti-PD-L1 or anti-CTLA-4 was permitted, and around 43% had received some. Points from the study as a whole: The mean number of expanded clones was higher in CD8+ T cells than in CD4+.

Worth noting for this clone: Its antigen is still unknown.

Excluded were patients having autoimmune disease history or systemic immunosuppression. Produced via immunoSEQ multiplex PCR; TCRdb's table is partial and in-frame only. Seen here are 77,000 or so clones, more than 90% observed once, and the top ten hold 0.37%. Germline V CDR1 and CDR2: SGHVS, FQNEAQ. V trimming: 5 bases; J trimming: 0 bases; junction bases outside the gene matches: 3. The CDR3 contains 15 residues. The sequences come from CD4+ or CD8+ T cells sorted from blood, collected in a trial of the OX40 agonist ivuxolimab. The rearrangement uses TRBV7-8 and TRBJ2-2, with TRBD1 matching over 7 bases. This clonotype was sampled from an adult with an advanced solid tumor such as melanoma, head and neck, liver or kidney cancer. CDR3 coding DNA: TGTGCCAGCAGCCAACAGGGGCCGAACACCGGGGAGCTGTTTTTT. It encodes CASSQQGPNTGELFF.